The next 5 T cell receptor beta chains were all read from a single sample in a study of blood T cell repertoires in COVID-19. The assay was immunoSEQ multiplex PCR, and TCRdb's table has in-frame clones only and misses some. The sample holds under 150,000 clones, over 75% seen once. The sequenced sample consisted of PBMCs or T cells enriched from blood (not recorded which). The receptors were gathered from a middle-aged man in a cohort exposed to, infected with or recovered from COVID-19 (not recorded which).

This clone was seen only a few times. V is TRBV6-5 and J is TRBJ2-7, with D possibly being TRBD2 (7 bases). Germline V gene sequence: CDR1 MNHEY, CDR2 SVGAGI. V lost 0 bases and J lost 5, with 14 bases in between. The CDR3 loop spans 15 amino acids. For the CDR3, the DNA is TGTGCCAGCAGTTACTCGAAGGGGGGGACACACGAGCAGTACTTC. Translation: CASSYSKGGTHEQYF.

The rearrangement joins TRBV28 to TRBJ1-5; D not resolved. The CDR3 length is 12 residues. CDR1 MDHEN and CDR2 SYDVKM come from the germline V gene. V was pared by 3 bases and J by 6 bases, with 6 bases between. The CDR3 is CASSFLSQPQHF. CDR3 DNA sequence: TGTGCCAGCAGTTTTCTATCTCAGCCCCAGCATTTT.

CDR3 in amino acids: CASSPARADTDTQYF. DNA for the CDR3: TGCGCCAGCAGCCCCGCCAGGGCAGACACAGATACGCAGTATTTT. The chain has TRBV5-1 and TRBJ2-3, with D tentatively TRBD1 (5 bases). V was trimmed by 4 bases and J by 2 bases, leaving 14 bases between them. The CDR3 contains 15 residues. Germline-derived CDR1 and CDR2 are SGHRS and YFSETQ.

The gene calls are TRBV30 and TRBJ1-2; unclear D gene. The V end was cut by 0 bases, the J end by 0 bases, with 5 bases between. Germline V gene lookup returns CDR1 GTSNPN and CDR2 SVGIG (reference sequence). This CDR3 has 13 amino acids. The CDR3 bases are TGTGCCTGGAGTGTAGCTACTAACTATGGCTACACCTTC. Encoded protein: CAWSVATNYGYTF.

The V gene is TRBV6-2 or TRBV6-3, the J gene TRBJ1-2; perhaps TRBD1 as D (6 bases). This CDR3 has 15 amino acids. Germline loops: CDR1 MNHEY, CDR2 SVGEGT. V was pared by 0 bases and J by 1 base, with 9 bases between. CDR3 DNA: TGTGCCAGCAGTTACTCGGACAGTTTTAACTATGGCTACACCTTC. It specifies CASSYSDSFNYGYTF.